The sequence of this TCR beta chain was determined in a study of blood T cell repertoires in COVID-19. The assay was immunoSEQ multiplex PCR, and TCRdb's table has in-frame clones only and misses some. This table holds around 260,000 clones, 80% to 90% found once. The CDR3 is 15 residues long. In germline, CDR1 is KGHSH, CDR2 LQKENI. Trimming cost V 0 bases and J 4 bases; bases outside gene matches: 2. The rearrangement uses TRBV18 and TRBJ2-3; 9 bases are a match to TRBD1. Source material: peripheral blood. The receptor was isolated from a woman in her forties or fifties with acute or convalescent COVID-19. The chain's CDR3 is CASSPPRQGADTQYF. In nucleotides, the CDR3 is TGTGCCAGCTCACCACCCAGACAGGGGGCAGATACGCAGTATTTT.